This T cell receptor beta chain was retrieved from a study of blood T cells in healthy people across ages. It was with a sample-barcoded 5' primer and a J-beta primer mix that a second PCR of about 7 to 12 cycles was run. TCRdb fed the 5' RACE reads into MiXCR, producing one record per CDR3 protein. The profile shows approximately 810,000 distinct CDR3 sequences, 25% to 30% of them singletons. This clonotype was observed many times. Its cognate antigen is unknown. The CDR3 is 17 amino acids. Germline values: CDR1 SGHNT, CDR2 YYREEE (reference sequence). Trimming took 6 bases from V and 1 from J, leaving 22 bases between them. Donors gave around 10 milliliters of peripheral blood apiece. The study's findings and limits: A greater number of naive CD4+ cells and higher diversity distinguished long-lived donors from aged donors. Possibly, changes in expanded clonotypes were confounded because donor CMV status was unknown. What prevented conclusive comparison of naive and antigen-experienced cells was that PBMCs were unsorted.

The sample taken for sequencing was blood. This chain links TRBV5-4 with TRBJ2-5; D ambiguous. The TCR sequence derives from an elderly woman in good health. CDR3 coding DNA: TGTGCCAGCAACACTGGGGTCCAGAAGACTCTCCAAGAGACCCAGTACTTC. It encodes CASNTGVQKTLQETQYF.